These T cell receptor beta chains were read from a single sample in a study of OX40 agonist ivuxolimab in advanced cancers. Assay used: immunoSEQ multiplex PCR; TCRdb lists only in-frame clones, some missing. The sample has 70,000 to 95,000 clones, 90% to 95% seen once; the top ten hold 1.1%. This material consisted of CD4+ or CD8+ T cells sorted from blood, taken in a trial of the OX40 agonist ivuxolimab. Receptor source: an adult with an advanced solid tumor such as melanoma, head and neck, liver or kidney cancer. Both conserved end residues are part of each CDR3. The D gene is left open where the match is weak. A row's size may be missing; if present it is once, few, many or a size class.

V: TRBV28; size: NA; D: TRBD1; J: TRBJ1-2; CDR3: CASSSPTTGVVRGYTF; DNA: TGTGCCAGCAGTTCCCCCACGACAGGGGTTGTGAGGGGCTACACCTTC
V: TRBV19; size: NA; D: NA; J: TRBJ2-1; CDR3: CASSASTRDEQFF; DNA: TGTGCCAGTAGTGCGTCTACTAGAGATGAGCAGTTCTTC
V: TRBV7-9; size: NA; D: NA; J: TRBJ2-1; CDR3: CASSFVTLGNEQFF; DNA: TGTGCCAGCAGCTTCGTTACCCTTGGGAATGAGCAGTTCTTC
V: TRBV30; size: NA; D: NA; J: TRBJ1-4; CDR3: CAWSPGPGEKLFF; DNA: TGTGCCTGGAGTCCCGGACCAGGTGAAAAACTGTTTTTT
V: TRBV10-1; size: NA; D: TRBD2; J: TRBJ2-7; CDR3: CASSDPTSATYEQYF; DNA: TGCGCCAGCAGTGACCCCACTAGCGCTACCTACGAGCAGTACTTC
V: TRBV2; size: NA; D: NA; J: TRBJ1-3; CDR3: CASSLYLRSGNTIYF; DNA: TGTGCCAGCAGTCTTTACCTCCGCTCTGGAAACACCATATATTTT
V: TRBV6-4; size: NA; D: TRBD2; J: TRBJ2-7; CDR3: CASSAIAGGIYEQYF; DNA: TGTGCCAGCAGTGCAATAGCGGGAGGGATTTACGAGCAGTACTTC
V: TRBV19; size: NA; D: NA; J: TRBJ1-5; CDR3: CASSTGQYSNQPQHF; DNA: TGTGCCAGTAGTACCGGACAATATAGCAATCAGCCCCAGCATTTT
V: TRBV5-6; size: once; D: NA; J: TRBJ2-4; CDR3: CASSFRQGRDIQYF; DNA: TGTGCCAGCAGCTTCCGACAGGGGAGGGACATTCAGTACTTC
V: TRBV7-9; size: NA; D: NA; J: TRBJ2-3; CDR3: CASSLAQGSTDTQYF; DNA: TGTGCCAGCAGCTTAGCGCAGGGTAGCACAGATACGCAGTATTTT
V: TRBV28; size: NA; D: NA; J: TRBJ1-1; CDR3: CASSFEDRAFF; DNA: TGTGCCAGCAGTTTTGAAGATAGAGCTTTCTTT